This TCR beta chain was sequenced in a study of cytomegalovirus exposure and HLA in healthy donors. The V gene's germline CDR1 is SNHLY and CDR2 FYNNEI. V lost 7 bases and J 2 bases, leaving 22 bases between the germline ends. The CDR3 extends over 17 amino acids. The PCR used 60 Vbeta and 13 Jbeta primers. Profiling relied on immunoSEQ multiplex PCR, and the TCRdb table lists in-frame clones only, not all of them. The table records roughly 120,000 clones, approximately 67% of them present only once. Of note for this clone: Its antigen remains unknown.

Study results and limitations: Reported results showed that the classifier diagnosed cytomegalovirus status with high specificity and sensitivity. CMV serostatus was the only recorded immune exposure for donors. Some TCR beta chains (roughly 160 of them) were listed as cytomegalovirus-associated.

The chain has TRBV2 and TRBJ2-3; the D gene is possibly TRBD2 (7 bases). Sequenced sample: PBMCs. This receptor was identified in a man aged 18 to 35 in good health and CMV-seropositive. The CDR3: CASIKTPGGRPTDTQYF. Here the CDR3 DNA reads TGTGCCAGCATCAAAACCCCGGGGGGCAGACCCACAGATACGCAGTATTTT. The variable domain in full, with the rest retrieved from reference TRBV2 and TRBJ2-3, is EPEVTQTPSHQVTQMGQEVILRCVPISNHLYFYWYRQILGQKVEFLVSFYNNEISEKSEIFDDQFSVERPDGSNFTLKIRSTKLEDSAMYFCASIKTPGGRPTDTQYFGPGTRLTVL.